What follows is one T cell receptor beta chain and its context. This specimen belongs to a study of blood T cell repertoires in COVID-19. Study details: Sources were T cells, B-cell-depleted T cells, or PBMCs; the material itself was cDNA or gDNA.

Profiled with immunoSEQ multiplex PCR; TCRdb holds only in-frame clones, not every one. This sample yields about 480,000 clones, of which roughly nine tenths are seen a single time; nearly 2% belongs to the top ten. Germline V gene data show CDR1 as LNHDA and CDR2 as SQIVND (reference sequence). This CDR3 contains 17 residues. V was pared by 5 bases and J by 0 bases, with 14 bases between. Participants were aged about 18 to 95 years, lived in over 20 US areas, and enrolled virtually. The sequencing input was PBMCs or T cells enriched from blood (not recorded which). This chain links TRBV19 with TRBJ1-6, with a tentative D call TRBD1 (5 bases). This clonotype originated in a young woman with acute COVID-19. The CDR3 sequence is CASSRGTLSSYNSPLHF. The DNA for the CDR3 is TGTGCCAGTAGTCGGGGGACTCTTAGCTCCTATAATTCACCCCTCCACTTT. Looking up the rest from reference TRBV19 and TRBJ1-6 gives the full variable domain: DGGITQSPKYLFRKEGQNVTLSCEQNLNHDAMYWYRQDPGQGLRLIYYSQIVNDFQKGDIAEGYSVSREKKESFPLTVTSAQKNPTAFYLCASSRGTLSSYNSPLHFGNGTRLTVT.